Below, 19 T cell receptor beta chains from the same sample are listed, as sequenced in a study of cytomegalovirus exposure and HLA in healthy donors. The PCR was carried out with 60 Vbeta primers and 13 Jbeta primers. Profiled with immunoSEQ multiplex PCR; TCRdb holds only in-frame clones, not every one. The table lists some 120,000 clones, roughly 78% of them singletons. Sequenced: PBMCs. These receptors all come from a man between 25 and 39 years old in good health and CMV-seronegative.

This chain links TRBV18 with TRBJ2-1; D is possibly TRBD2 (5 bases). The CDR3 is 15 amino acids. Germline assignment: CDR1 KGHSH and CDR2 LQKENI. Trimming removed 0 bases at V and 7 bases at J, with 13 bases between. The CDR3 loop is CASSPPTGSLNEQFF. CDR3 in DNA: TGTGCCAGCTCACCACCCACGGGATCCTTGAATGAGCAGTTCTTC.

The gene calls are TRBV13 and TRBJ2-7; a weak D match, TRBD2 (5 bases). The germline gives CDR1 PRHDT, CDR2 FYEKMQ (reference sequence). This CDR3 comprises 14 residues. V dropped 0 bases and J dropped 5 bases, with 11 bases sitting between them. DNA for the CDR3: TGTGCCAGCAGCTTAGGTGATCCCGGGGACGAGCAGTACTTC. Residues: CASSLGDPGDEQYF.

This CDR3 is CASSDSTTDTQYF. The CDR3 bases are TGTGCCAGCAGTGACTCGACTACAGATACGCAGTATTTT. The rearrangement joins TRBV6-4 to TRBJ2-3; D remains unclear. The CDR3 totals 13 residues. CDR1 and CDR2 (germline): MRHNA, SNTAGT. The V end lost 0 bases, the J end lost 3 bases, and 4 bases lay between the germline ends.

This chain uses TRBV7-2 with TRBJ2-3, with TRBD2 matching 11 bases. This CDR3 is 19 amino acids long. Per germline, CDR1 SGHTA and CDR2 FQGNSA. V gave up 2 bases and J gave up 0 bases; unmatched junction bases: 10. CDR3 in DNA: TGTGCCAGCAGCTTAAAGGGACTAGCGGTAACCTCTAGCACAGATACGCAGTATTTT. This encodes CASSLKGLAVTSSTDTQYF.

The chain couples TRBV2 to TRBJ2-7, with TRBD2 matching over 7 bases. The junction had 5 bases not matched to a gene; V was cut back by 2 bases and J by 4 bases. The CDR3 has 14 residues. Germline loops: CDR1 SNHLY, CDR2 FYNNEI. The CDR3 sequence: CASSERRESYEQYF. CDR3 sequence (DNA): TGTGCCAGCAGTGAACGGCGGGAGTCATACGAGCAGTACTTC.

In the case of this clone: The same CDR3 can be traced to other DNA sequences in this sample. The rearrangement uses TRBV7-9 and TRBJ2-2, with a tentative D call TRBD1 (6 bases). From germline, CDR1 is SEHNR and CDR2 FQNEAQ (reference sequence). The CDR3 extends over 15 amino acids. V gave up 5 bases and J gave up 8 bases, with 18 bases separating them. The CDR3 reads CASSTLGQTTGELFF. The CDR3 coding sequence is TGTGCCAGCAGCACACTAGGACAGACCACTGGGGAGCTGTTTTTT.

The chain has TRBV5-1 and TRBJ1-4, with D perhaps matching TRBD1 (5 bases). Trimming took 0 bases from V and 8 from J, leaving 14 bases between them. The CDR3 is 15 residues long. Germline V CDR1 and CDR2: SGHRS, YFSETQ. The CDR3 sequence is CASSLDSIRGEKLFF. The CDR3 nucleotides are TGCGCCAGCAGCTTGGACTCCATCCGGGGGGAAAAACTGTTTTTT.

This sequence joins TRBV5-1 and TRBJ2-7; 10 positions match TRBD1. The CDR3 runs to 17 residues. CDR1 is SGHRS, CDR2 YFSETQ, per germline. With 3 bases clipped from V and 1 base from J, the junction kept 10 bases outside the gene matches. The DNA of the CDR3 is TGCGCCAGCAGCTCACCGGGACAGGGGACCTTTTCCTACGAGCAGTACTTC. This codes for CASSSPGQGTFSYEQYF.

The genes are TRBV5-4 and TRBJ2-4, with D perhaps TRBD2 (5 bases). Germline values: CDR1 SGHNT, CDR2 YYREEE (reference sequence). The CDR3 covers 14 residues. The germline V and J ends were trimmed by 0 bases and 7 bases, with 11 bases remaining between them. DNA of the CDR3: TGTGCCAGCAGCTTGGCGGGATTTGGGAACATTCAGTACTTC. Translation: CASSLAGFGNIQYF.

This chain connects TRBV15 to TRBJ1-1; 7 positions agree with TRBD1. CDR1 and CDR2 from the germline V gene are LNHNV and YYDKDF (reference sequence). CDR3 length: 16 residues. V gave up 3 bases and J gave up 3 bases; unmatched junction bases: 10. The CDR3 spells CATSSHPQGRYTEAFF. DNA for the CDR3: TGTGCCACCAGCAGTCATCCACAGGGGCGTTACACTGAAGCTTTCTTT.

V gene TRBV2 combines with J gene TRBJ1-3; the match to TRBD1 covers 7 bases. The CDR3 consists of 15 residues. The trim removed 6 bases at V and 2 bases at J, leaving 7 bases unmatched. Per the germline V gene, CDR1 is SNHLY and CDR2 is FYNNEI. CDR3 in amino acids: CASSRQGTPGNTIYF. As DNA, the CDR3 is TGTGCCAGCAGCCGACAGGGTACGCCTGGAAACACCATATATTTT.

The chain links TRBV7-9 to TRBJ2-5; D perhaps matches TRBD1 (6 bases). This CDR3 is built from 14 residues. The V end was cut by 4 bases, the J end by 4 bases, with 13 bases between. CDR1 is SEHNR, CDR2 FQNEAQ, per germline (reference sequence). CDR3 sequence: CASSSRGGGETQYF. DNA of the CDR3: TGTGCCAGCAGCTCCCGTGGGGGCGGAGAGACCCAGTACTTC. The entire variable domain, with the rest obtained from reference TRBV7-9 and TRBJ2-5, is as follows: DTGVSQNPRHKITKRGQNVTFRCDPISEHNRLYWYRQTLGQGPEFLTYFQNEAQLEKSRLLSDRFSAERPKGSFSTLEIQRTEQGDSAMYLCASSSRGGGETQYFGPGTRLLVL.

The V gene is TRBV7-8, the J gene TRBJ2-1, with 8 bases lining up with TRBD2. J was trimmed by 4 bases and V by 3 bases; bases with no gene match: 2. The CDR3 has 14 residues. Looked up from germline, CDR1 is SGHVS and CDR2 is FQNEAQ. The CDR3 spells CASSFGGAYNEQFF. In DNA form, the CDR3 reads TGTGCCAGCAGCTTCGGGGGGGCATACAATGAGCAGTTCTTC.

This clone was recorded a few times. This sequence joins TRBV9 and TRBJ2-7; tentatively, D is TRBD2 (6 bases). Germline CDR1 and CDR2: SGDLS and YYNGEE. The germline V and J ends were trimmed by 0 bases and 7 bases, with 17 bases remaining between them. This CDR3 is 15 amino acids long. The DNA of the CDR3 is TGTGCCAGCAGCGTAGACTGGCAGGGAGGTTTGGAGCAGTACTTC. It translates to CASSVDWQGGLEQYF.

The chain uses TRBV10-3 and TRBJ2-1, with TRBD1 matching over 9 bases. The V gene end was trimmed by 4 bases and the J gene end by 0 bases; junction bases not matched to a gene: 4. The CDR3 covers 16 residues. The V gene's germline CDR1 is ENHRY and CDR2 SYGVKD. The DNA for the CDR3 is TGTGCCATCAGTGGGACAGGGGCTGCCTCCTACAATGAGCAGTTCTTC. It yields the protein CAISGTGAASYNEQFF.

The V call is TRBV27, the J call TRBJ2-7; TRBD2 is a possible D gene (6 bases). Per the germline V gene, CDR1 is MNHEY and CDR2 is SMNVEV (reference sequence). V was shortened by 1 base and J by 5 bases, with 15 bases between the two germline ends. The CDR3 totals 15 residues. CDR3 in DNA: TGTGCCAGCAGTTTATTGGGGGGACCTCTCGACGAGCAGTACTTC. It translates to CASSLLGGPLDEQYF.

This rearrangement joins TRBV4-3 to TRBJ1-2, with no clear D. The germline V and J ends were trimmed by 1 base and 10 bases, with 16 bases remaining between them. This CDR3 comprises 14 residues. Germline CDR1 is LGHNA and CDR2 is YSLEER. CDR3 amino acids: CASSQGVFIASYTF. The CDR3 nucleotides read TGCGCCAGCAGCCAAGGAGTTTTTATCGCCTCCTACACCTTC.

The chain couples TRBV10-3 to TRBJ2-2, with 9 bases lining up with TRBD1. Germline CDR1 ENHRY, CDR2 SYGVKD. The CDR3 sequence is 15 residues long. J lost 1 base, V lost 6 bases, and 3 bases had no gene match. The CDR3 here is CAIRGQGQNTGELFF. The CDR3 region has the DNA TGTGCCATCAGGGGACAGGGCCAGAACACCGGGGAGCTGTTTTTT.

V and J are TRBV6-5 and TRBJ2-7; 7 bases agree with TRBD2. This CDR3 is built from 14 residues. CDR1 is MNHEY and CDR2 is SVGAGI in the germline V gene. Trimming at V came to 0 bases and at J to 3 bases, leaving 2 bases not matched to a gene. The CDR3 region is CASSYSSGNYEQYF. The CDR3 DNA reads TGTGCCAGCAGTTACTCAAGCGGGAACTACGAGCAGTACTTC.